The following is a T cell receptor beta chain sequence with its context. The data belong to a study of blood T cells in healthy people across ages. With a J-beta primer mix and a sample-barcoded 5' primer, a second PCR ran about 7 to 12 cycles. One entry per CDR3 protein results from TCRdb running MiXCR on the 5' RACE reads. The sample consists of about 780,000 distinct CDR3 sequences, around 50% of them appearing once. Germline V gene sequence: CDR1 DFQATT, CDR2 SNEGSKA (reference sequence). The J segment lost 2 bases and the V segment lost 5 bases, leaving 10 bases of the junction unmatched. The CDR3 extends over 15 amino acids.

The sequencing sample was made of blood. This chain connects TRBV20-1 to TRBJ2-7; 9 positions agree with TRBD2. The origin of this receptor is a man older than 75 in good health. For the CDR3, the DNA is TGCAGTGCTGGGACACCTAGCGGGGAGACCTACGAGCAGTACTTC. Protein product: CSAGTPSGETYEQYF.